The entry below describes one T cell receptor (beta chain). This clone has at least ten counts. The target of this receptor is not known. No base quality values were provided; no much bigger clone lies one nucleotide off. The sample is drawn from a study of metastatic and nonmetastatic thyroid tumors (dated by TCRdb to the early 2020s). Regarding the complete study: Repertoires were compared across peripheral blood and tumor or nodule tissue samples from malignant and benign thyroid patients.

None of the patients had been given any treatment before thyroid surgery. Using T-cell receptor beta sequencing, the researchers looked back retrospectively at clinical samples from patients, gathered between about 2011 and 2019. The library was made by PCR. Sequencing was performed on an Illumina HiSeq 4000. High-throughput sequencing was used to profile the TCR beta-chain CDR3 region of every patient. The authors processed their data as follows. Drawing on CDR3 differences between clinicopathological groups, the researchers built a classifier meant to tell apart patients with distant-metastatic papillary thyroid cancer. To measure repertoire diversity the researchers used the Shannon index, while the Morisita-Horn index served to gauge how similar the tumor and blood repertoires were. TCRdb reprocessing: public reads trimmed at Q25 with fastp, clones called with MiXCR, in-frame beta chains kept. The V and J calls, along with clone size, are taken from TCRdb and not from the paper's own processing. The sample table lists about 24,000 clones, roughly a quarter of them with a count of one. Of the sample, roughly 12% falls within the top ten clones.

Looking up the germline V gene (reference sequence) yields CDR1 LNHDA and CDR2 SQIVND. The CDR3 contains 18 residues, cysteine and phenylalanine counted. CDR3 DNA only is kept here, 54 bases in frame from base 1. The trim is 2 bases for V and 2 bases for J, with a gap of 16 bases between the germline ends. What the research found in general, with its limitations: TCR beta diversity was reported as significantly higher in malignant tumors than in benign nodules, in both blood and tumor samples.

The chain is made from TRBV19 and TRBJ2-6, with a tentative D call of TRBD1 or TRBD2, each matching 6 bases. The clonotype comes from a male donor with papillary thyroid cancer or a benign thyroid nodule (not recorded which). Some clones in this sample may be carry-over from other donors' samples. Sequencing was carried out using tumor tissue. This receptor carries the CDR3 CASSIKVGGSAGANVLTF. In nucleotide form, the sequence is TGTGCCAGTAGTATAAAGGTGGGGGGCTCAGCTGGGGCCAACGTCCTGACTTTC.